The entry below describes one T cell receptor beta chain. The source of the sample is a study of blood T cell repertoires in COVID-19. Looking at the study overall: Some COVID-19 samples were acute and others convalescent; all came from the United States, Italy and Spain. From T cells, B-cell-depleted T cells, or PBMCs came the material, which was cDNA or gDNA.

Original handling: Estimation of nucleated cell counts relied on the amplification of reference gene primers. Sequencing was performed with immunoSEQ multiplex PCR; in TCRdb, only in-frame clones are kept and a portion is missing. V and J calls and clone size are copied from that table; D and trimming were computed from the DNA. The repertoire holds 650,000 to 800,000 clones, 85% to 90% seen once, with 0.2% to 0.3% in the top ten. The CDR3 loop spans 12 amino acids. Trimming took 6 bases from V and 3 from J; bases not matched to a gene: 3. Per germline, CDR1 SQVTM and CDR2 ANQGSEA. The clonotype was recovered from a woman aged 18-29 years with acute or convalescent COVID-19. The chain recombines TRBV29-1 with TRBJ1-1, with 8 bases that match TRBD1. The sequencing input was peripheral blood. Here the CDR3 reads CSVDRGHTEAFF. Here the CDR3 DNA reads TGCAGCGTAGACAGGGGCCACACTGAAGCTTTCTTT.